This T cell receptor beta chain was recovered during a study of cytomegalovirus exposure and HLA in healthy donors. On this clone: What it binds is unknown.

Study-level results: As a later analysis revealed, most CMV-associated TCR beta chains appeared HLA-restricted. DRB1 had the most TCR associations and HLA-C the fewest, a later analysis found, with rates varying by HLA locus.

PCR used 60 Vbeta primers and 13 Jbeta primers. TCRdb's table, derived via immunoSEQ multiplex PCR, lists solely in-frame clones and lacks some. This sample has about 180,000 clones, with around 82% found just once. The CDR3 runs 18 residues. Trimming cost V 3 bases and J 0 bases, with 18 bases left between them. Germline CDR1 reads KGHSH; CDR2 reads LQKENI. V is TRBV18 and J is TRBJ1-3; D is undetermined. This TCR came from a man aged 40-50 years in good health and CMV-seronegative. Source material: PBMCs. This CDR3 is CASSPVVAPGSSGNTIYF. As DNA, the CDR3 is TGTGCCAGCTCACCGGTTGTTGCTCCGGGGAGCTCTGGAAACACCATATATTTT.